This T cell receptor (beta chain) was observed in a study of siplizumab effects on memory and regulatory T cells. Turning to this clone: The antigen remains unidentified.

Unstimulated naive, memory, effector memory and TEMRA subsets from a few donor pairs have been sequenced, the authors report. Data came from immunoSEQ multiplex PCR; TCRdb stores just in-frame clones and leaves some out. The table lists roughly 68,000 clones, 75% to 90% of them singletons. Germline V gene sequence: CDR1 SGHTA, CDR2 FQGTGA. This CDR3 region has 16 residues. V was clipped by 5 bases and J by 3 bases, with 17 bases between them. General study points: Naive T cells were seen as more diverse than memory cells and as major alloresponse contributors.

The specimen sequenced was memory CD4+ T cells sorted from blood. The J gene is TRBJ1-3, the V gene TRBV7-3; weak D call: TRBD1 (6 bases). This sequence was found in a human donor in good health. CDR3 loop: CASSQGGVRGGNTIYF. The CDR3 DNA is TGTGCCAGCAGCCAAGGGGGGGTCCGTGGTGGAAACACCATATATTTT.